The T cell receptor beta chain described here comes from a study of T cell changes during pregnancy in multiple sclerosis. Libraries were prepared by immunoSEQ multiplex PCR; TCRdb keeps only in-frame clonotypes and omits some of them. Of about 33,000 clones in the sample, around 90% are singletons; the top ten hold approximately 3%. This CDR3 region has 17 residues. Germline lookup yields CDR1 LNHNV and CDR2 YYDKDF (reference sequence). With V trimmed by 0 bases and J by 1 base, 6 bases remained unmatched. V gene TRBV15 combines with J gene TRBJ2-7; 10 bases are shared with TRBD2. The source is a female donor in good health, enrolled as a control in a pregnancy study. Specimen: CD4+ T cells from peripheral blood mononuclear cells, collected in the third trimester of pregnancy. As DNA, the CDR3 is TGTGCCACCAGCAGAGACATCCGACTAGCGGGTTCCTACGAGCAGTACTTC. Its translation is CATSRDIRLAGSYEQYF. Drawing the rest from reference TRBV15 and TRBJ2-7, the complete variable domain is DAMVIQNPRYQVTQFGKPVTLSCSQTLNHNVMYWYQQKSSQAPKLLFHYYDKDFNNEADTPDNFQSRRPNTSFCFLDIRSPGLGDTAMYLCATSRDIRLAGSYEQYFGPGTRLTVT.